These T cell receptor beta chains were read from a single sample in a study of Ad26.COV2.S vaccination and SARS-CoV-2 variants. Libraries were prepared by immunoSEQ multiplex PCR; TCRdb keeps only in-frame clonotypes and omits some of them. The sample yields 440,000 or so clones, around 92% seen once. The sample was peripheral blood, taken in a trial of Ad26.COV2.S vaccine versus placebo. The receptors were sampled from a person between 18 and 60 years old who received the Ad26.COV2.S COVID-19 vaccine or a placebo. CDR3s include the opening cysteine and the closing phenylalanine or tryptophan. The order of the fields is D gene, V gene, clone size, J gene, CDR3 protein, CDR3 DNA. A D gene is named only where the DNA matches it firmly. Where a row states a size, it is once, few, many or the class of an expanded clone; other rows omit it.

>TRBD2|TRBV28|-|TRBJ2-1
CASSSVSGGLRRDEQFF
TGTGCCAGCAGTTCGGTAAGCGGGGGGCTACGGCGGGATGAGCAGTTCTTC
>-|TRBV3-1/TRBV3-2|once|TRBJ2-1
CASSQGDVSYNEQFF
TGTGCCAGCAGCCAAGGGGACGTCTCCTACAATGAGCAGTTCTTC
>-|TRBV28|-|TRBJ1-6
CASSFPLSPLHF
TGTGCCAGCAGTTTTCCCCTCTCACCCCTCCACTTT
>-|TRBV5-5|-|TRBJ1-4
CASSPQDGYEKLFF
TGTGCCAGCAGCCCACAGGATGGGTATGAAAAACTGTTTTTT
>TRBD1|TRBV10-3|-|TRBJ1-1
CAIRTGRENTEAFF
TGTGCCATCAGGACAGGGCGGGAGAACACTGAAGCTTTCTTT
>TRBD1|TRBV19|-|TRBJ2-7
CASSAPLGQGSYEQYF
TGTGCCAGTAGTGCCCCTTTGGGACAGGGATCCTACGAGCAGTACTTC
>TRBD2|TRBV5-6|-|TRBJ2-5
CASSLNKRGGRETQYF
TGTGCCAGCAGCTTGAATAAGCGGGGGGGCCGCGAGACCCAGTACTTC
>-|TRBV19|-|TRBJ1-4
CASSIGQTVKNLFF
TGTGCCAGTAGTATAGGGCAGACCGTGAAAAACTTGTTTTTT
>-|TRBV15|-|TRBJ2-5
CATSSLGGRETQYF
TGTGCCACCAGCAGCCTTGGGGGGCGAGAGACCCAGTACTTC
>-|TRBV28|-|TRBJ1-1
CASRGRVNTEAFF
TGTGCCAGCAGGGGCAGGGTGAACACTGAAGCTTTCTTT
>TRBD1|TRBV28|-|TRBJ1-5
CASHLGGSGNQPQHF
TGTGCCAGCCATCTAGGGGGCTCGGGCAATCAGCCCCAGCATTTT
>-|TRBV18|once|TRBJ2-2
CASSPSPNTGELFF
TGTGCCAGCTCACCATCACCGAACACCGGGGAGCTGTTTTTT
>-|TRBV10-2|once|TRBJ2-7
CASRNRNYEQYF
TGCGCCAGCAGAAACAGGAACTACGAGCAGTACTTC
>TRBD1|TRBV30|-|TRBJ1-2
CAWSRQGIDRSLYGYTF
TGTGCCTGGAGCCGACAGGGAATCGATAGAAGTCTCTATGGCTACACCTTC
>TRBD2|TRBV9|-|TRBJ2-3
CASSGVAGGPRDTQYF
TGTGCCAGCAGCGGGGTAGCGGGGGGGCCCAGAGATACGCAGTATTTT
>-|TRBV11-2|-|TRBJ1-2
CASKKGFGYGYTF
TGTGCAAGCAAGAAGGGGTTCGGCTATGGCTACACCTTC
>TRBD2|TRBV7-2|-|TRBJ2-3
CASSLSGGAADTQYF
TGTGCCAGCAGCTTAAGCGGGGGGGCCGCAGATACGCAGTATTTT
>-|TRBV11-3|few|TRBJ2-1
CASSPGGDEQFF
TGTGCCAGCAGCCCGGGTGGGGATGAGCAGTTCTTC
>-|TRBV27|-|TRBJ2-7
CASSLSRDTYYEQYF
TGTGCCAGCAGTTTAAGCCGGGACACCTACTACGAGCAGTACTTC
>-|TRBV7-2|-|TRBJ2-3
CASSLGKGSYTDTQYF
TGTGCCAGCAGCTTGGGGAAGGGTTCTTACACAGATACGCAGTATTTT
>-|TRBV30|-|TRBJ2-3
CAWSVFILTSRMSTDTQYF
TGTGCCTGGAGTGTATTTATTCTTACTAGCCGCATGAGCACAGATACGCAGTATTTT
>TRBD1|TRBV7-2|-|TRBJ2-7
CASSFEQGYEQYF
TGTGCCAGCAGCTTCGAACAGGGGTACGAGCAGTACTTC
>TRBD2|TRBV3-1/TRBV3-2|-|TRBJ2-7
CASSQAGTTYEQYF
TGTGCCAGCAGCCAAGCCGGGACTACCTACGAGCAGTACTTC